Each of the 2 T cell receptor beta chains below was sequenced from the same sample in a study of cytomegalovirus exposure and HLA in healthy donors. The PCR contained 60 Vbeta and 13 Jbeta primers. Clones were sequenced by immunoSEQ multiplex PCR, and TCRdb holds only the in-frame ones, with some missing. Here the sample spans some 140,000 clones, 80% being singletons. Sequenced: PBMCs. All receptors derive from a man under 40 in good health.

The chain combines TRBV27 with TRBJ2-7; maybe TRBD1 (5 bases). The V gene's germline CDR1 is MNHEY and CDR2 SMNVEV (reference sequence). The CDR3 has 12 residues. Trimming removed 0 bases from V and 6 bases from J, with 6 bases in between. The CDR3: CASSLSGREQYF. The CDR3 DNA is TGTGCCAGCAGTTTATCGGGGCGCGAGCAGTACTTC.

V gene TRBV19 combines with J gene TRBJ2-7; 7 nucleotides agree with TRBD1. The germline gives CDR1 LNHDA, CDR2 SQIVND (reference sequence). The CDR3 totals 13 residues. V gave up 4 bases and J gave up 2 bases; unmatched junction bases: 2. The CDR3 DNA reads TGTGCCAGTAGTAACAGGGGTACCTACGAGCAGTACTTC. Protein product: CASSNRGTYEQYF.